This is a list of T cell receptor beta chains from one sample in a study of OX40 agonist ivuxolimab in advanced cancers. The method was immunoSEQ multiplex PCR; TCRdb's version includes in-frame clones alone and lacks a portion of them. The repertoire consists of about 62,000 clones, with about 85% occurring once and the leading ten covering about 4%. The specimen comprised CD4+ or CD8+ T cells sorted from blood, sampled in a trial of the OX40 agonist ivuxolimab. The receptors come from an adult with an advanced solid tumor such as melanoma, head and neck, liver or kidney cancer. Both conserved end residues are part of each CDR3. Fields, in order: clone size, J gene, D gene, V gene, CDR3 protein, CDR3 DNA. A D gene is named only where the DNA matches it firmly. Expanded clones are given a class, and other clones once, few, many or no size at all.

abundance: -
j_gene: TRBJ1-6
d_gene: TRBD1
v_gene: TRBV9
CDR3aa: CASSAGDSVFYSPLHF
CDR3nt: TGTGCCAGCAGCGCGGGGGACAGCGTCTTCTATTCACCCCTCCACTTT

abundance: -
j_gene: TRBJ2-3
d_gene: TRBD2
v_gene: TRBV9
CDR3aa: CASSVATSGSRTDTQYF
CDR3nt: TGTGCCAGCAGCGTCGCCACTAGCGGGAGTAGGACAGATACGCAGTATTTT

abundance: few
j_gene: TRBJ2-7
d_gene: TRBD1
v_gene: TRBV18
CDR3aa: CASSPTTGQLYEQYF
CDR3nt: TGTGCCAGCTCACCAACCACGGGACAGCTCTACGAACAGTACTTC

abundance: -
j_gene: TRBJ1-3
d_gene: TRBD1
v_gene: TRBV18
CDR3aa: CASSSGQPGSGNTIYF
CDR3nt: TGTGCCAGCTCATCGGGACAGCCTGGCTCTGGAAACACCATATATTTT

abundance: -
j_gene: TRBJ2-1
d_gene: -
v_gene: TRBV5-1
CDR3aa: CASSRASEVNEQFF
CDR3nt: TGCGCCAGCAGCCGGGCCTCAGAAGTTAATGAGCAGTTCTTC

abundance: once
j_gene: TRBJ2-3
d_gene: -
v_gene: TRBV6-6
CDR3aa: CASSYGVDTQYF
CDR3nt: TGTGCCAGCAGTTACGGCGTAGATACGCAGTATTTT

abundance: -
j_gene: TRBJ2-3
d_gene: -
v_gene: TRBV19
CDR3aa: CASSRYTGTDTQYF
CDR3nt: TGTGCCAGTAGTCGCTACACCGGCACAGATACGCAGTATTTT

abundance: -
j_gene: TRBJ1-3
d_gene: -
v_gene: TRBV6-5
CDR3aa: CASSYGTPRSGNTIYF
CDR3nt: TGTGCCAGCAGTTACGGGACACCTCGCTCTGGAAACACCATATATTTT

abundance: -
j_gene: TRBJ2-5
d_gene: -
v_gene: TRBV18
CDR3aa: CASSLQETQYF
CDR3nt: TGTGCCAGCTCATTACAAGAGACCCAGTACTTC

abundance: -
j_gene: TRBJ1-5
d_gene: -
v_gene: TRBV6-5
CDR3aa: CASTERVGQPQHF
CDR3nt: TGTGCCAGCACTGAGCGAGTAGGTCAGCCCCAGCATTTT

abundance: -
j_gene: TRBJ1-5
d_gene: -
v_gene: TRBV19
CDR3aa: CASSIEGGLGNQPQHF
CDR3nt: TGTGCCAGTAGTATAGAGGGAGGGTTGGGCAATCAGCCCCAGCATTTT

abundance: once
j_gene: TRBJ2-3
d_gene: -
v_gene: TRBV5-4
CDR3aa: CASSDGSADTQYF
CDR3nt: TGTGCCAGCAGCGACGGTAGCGCAGATACGCAGTATTTT

abundance: -
j_gene: TRBJ2-1
d_gene: -
v_gene: TRBV9
CDR3aa: CASSEWGAGREAYNEQFF
CDR3nt: TGTGCCAGCAGCGAGTGGGGGGCGGGACGGGAGGCCTACAATGAGCAGTTCTTC

abundance: -
j_gene: TRBJ2-1
d_gene: -
v_gene: TRBV6-5
CDR3aa: CASSYFEGRHNEQFF
CDR3nt: TGTGCCAGCAGTTACTTCGAGGGGCGTCACAATGAGCAGTTCTTC

abundance: -
j_gene: TRBJ2-7
d_gene: TRBD1
v_gene: TRBV9
CDR3aa: CASSVTGTGIYEQYF
CDR3nt: TGTGCCAGCAGTGTAACAGGGACAGGGATCTACGAGCAGTACTTC

abundance: -
j_gene: TRBJ2-3
d_gene: -
v_gene: TRBV2
CDR3aa: CASTRGGSADTQYF
CDR3nt: TGTGCCAGCACCAGAGGAGGGAGCGCAGATACGCAGTATTTT

abundance: -
j_gene: TRBJ1-3
d_gene: -
v_gene: TRBV21-1
CDR3aa: CASSKRPRTGNTIYF
CDR3nt: TGTGCCAGCAGCAAAAGGCCGAGGACTGGAAACACCATATATTTT

abundance: once
j_gene: TRBJ2-7
d_gene: TRBD1
v_gene: TRBV10-3
CDR3aa: CAISVGQGLYEQYF
CDR3nt: TGTGCCATCAGTGTAGGACAGGGGCTTTACGAGCAGTACTTC

abundance: -
j_gene: TRBJ2-7
d_gene: -
v_gene: TRBV2
CDR3aa: CASSEGRWSYEQYF
CDR3nt: TGTGCCAGCAGTGAGGGACGGTGGTCCTACGAGCAGTACTTC

abundance: -
j_gene: TRBJ2-2
d_gene: -
v_gene: TRBV5-8
CDR3aa: CASSQTEGYSGELFF
CDR3nt: TGTGCCAGCAGTCAGACAGAGGGATATTCCGGGGAGCTGTTTTTT

abundance: once
j_gene: TRBJ2-1
d_gene: TRBD2
v_gene: TRBV9
CDR3aa: CASSGGLAAYNGQFF
CDR3nt: TGTGCCAGCAGCGGGGGACTAGCGGCCTACAATGGGCAGTTCTTC

abundance: -
j_gene: TRBJ1-1
d_gene: TRBD1
v_gene: TRBV10-3
CDR3aa: CAIQGQGAGTEAFF
CDR3nt: TGTGCCATCCAGGGACAGGGGGCGGGCACTGAAGCTTTCTTT

abundance: -
j_gene: TRBJ2-2
d_gene: TRBD1
v_gene: TRBV5-1
CDR3aa: CASSSNRGSTGELFF
CDR3nt: TGCGCCAGCAGCTCTAACAGGGGGAGCACCGGGGAGCTGTTTTTT

abundance: -
j_gene: TRBJ1-5
d_gene: -
v_gene: TRBV6-6
CDR3aa: CASSYVGDQPQHF
CDR3nt: TGTGCCAGCAGTTATGTGGGTGATCAGCCCCAGCATTTT

abundance: -
j_gene: TRBJ1-2
d_gene: -
v_gene: TRBV14
CDR3aa: CASSQDHTKRLYGYTF
CDR3nt: TGTGCCAGCAGCCAAGACCACACGAAAAGACTCTATGGCTACACCTTC